This T cell receptor beta chain originates from a study of blood T cell repertoires in COVID-19. Study-level background: The United States, Italy and Spain provided the acute and convalescent COVID-19 samples. T cells, B-cell-depleted T cells, or PBMCs supplied cDNA or gDNA.

In the original processing: Estimation of nucleated cell counts relied on the amplification of reference gene primers. Only in-frame clones appear in the TCRdb table, and some are missing; sequencing was by immunoSEQ multiplex PCR. That table furnishes V, J and clone size, whereas the DNA furnished D and trimming. The sample lists 270,000 or so clones, under 90% occurring once. Germline V CDR1 and CDR2: MNHEY, SMNVEV (reference sequence). The CDR3 is 13 amino acids. The J segment lost 7 bases and the V segment lost 6 bases, leaving 5 bases of the junction unmatched. This chain joins TRBV27 and TRBJ1-2; TRBD1 aligns across 10 bases. Input material: peripheral blood. The sequence came from a woman in her fifties or sixties who had recovered from COVID-19. The CDR3 nucleotides are TGTGCCAGCAGCCCGACAGGGGGCTCTGGCTACACCTTC. Its translation is CASSPTGGSGYTF.